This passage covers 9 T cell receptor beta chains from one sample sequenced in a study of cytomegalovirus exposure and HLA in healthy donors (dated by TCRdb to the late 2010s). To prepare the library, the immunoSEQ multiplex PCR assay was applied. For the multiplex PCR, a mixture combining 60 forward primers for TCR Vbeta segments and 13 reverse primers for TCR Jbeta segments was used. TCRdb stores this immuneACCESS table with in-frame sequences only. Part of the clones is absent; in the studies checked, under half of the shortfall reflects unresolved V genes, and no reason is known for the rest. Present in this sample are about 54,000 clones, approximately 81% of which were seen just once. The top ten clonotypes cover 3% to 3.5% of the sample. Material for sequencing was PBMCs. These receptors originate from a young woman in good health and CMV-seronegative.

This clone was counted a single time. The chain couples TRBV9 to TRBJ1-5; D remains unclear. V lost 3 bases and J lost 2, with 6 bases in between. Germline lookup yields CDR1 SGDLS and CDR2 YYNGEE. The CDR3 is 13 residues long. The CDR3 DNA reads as TGTGCCAGCAGCGCCGGGGGCAATCAGCCCCAGCATTTT. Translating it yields CASSAGGNQPQHF.

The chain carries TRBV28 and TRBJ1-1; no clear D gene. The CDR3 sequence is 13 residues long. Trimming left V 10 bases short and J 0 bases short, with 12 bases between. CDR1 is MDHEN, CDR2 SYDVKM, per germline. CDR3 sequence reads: CATTEPLNTEAFF. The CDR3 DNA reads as TGTGCCACCACAGAACCGCTGAACACTGAAGCTTTCTTT.

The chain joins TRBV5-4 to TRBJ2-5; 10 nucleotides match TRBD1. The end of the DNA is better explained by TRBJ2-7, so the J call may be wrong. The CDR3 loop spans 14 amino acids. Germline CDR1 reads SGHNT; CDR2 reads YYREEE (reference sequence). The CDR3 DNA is TGTGCCAGCAGTCGGCCCGGGACAGGGGCCGAGCAGTACTTC. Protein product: CASSRPGTGAEQYF.

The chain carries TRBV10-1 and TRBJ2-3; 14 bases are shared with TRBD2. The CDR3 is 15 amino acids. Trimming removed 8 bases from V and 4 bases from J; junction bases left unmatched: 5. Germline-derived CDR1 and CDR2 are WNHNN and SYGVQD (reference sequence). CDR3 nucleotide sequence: TGCGCCAGCGGGGGACTAGCGGGAGAACCAGATACGCAGTATTTT. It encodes CASGGLAGEPDTQYF.

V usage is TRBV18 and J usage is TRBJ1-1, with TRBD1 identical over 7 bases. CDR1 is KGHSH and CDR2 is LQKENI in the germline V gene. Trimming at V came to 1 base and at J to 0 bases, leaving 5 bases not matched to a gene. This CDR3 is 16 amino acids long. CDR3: CASSPQKQGLNTEAFF. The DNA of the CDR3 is TGTGCCAGCTCACCACAGAAACAGGGGCTGAACACTGAAGCTTTCTTT.

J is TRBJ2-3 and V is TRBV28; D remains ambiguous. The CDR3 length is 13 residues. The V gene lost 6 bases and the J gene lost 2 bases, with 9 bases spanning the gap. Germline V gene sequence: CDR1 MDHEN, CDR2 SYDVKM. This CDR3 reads CASSPSDTDTQYF. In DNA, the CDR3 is TGTGCCAGCAGCCCAAGCGACACAGATACGCAGTATTTT. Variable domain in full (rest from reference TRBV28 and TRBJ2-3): DVKVTQSSRYLVKRTGEKVFLECVQDMDHENMFWYRQDPGLGLRLIYFSYDVKMKEKGDIPEGYSVSREKKERFSLILESASTNQTSMYLCASSPSDTDTQYFGPGTRLTVL.

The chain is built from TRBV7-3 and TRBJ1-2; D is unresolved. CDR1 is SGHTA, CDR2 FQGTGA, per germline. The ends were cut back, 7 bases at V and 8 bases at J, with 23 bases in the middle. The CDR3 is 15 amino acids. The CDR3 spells CASTKNWEDSGGYTF. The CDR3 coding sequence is TGTGCCAGCACCAAAAACTGGGAGGACTCCGGCGGCTACACCTTC.

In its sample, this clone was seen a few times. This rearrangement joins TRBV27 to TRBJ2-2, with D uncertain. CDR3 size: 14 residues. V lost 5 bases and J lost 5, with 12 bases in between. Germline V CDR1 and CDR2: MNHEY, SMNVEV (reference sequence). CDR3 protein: CASSIFQATGELFF. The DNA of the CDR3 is TGTGCCAGCAGTATCTTCCAGGCGACCGGGGAGCTGTTTTTT.

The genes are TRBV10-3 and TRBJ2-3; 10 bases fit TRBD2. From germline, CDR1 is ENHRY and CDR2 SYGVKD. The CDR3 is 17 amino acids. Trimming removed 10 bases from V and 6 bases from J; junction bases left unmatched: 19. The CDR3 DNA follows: TGTGCCACAAGCGGTGCTAGCGGGAGCCCCACGGGGGATACGCAGTATTTT. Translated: CATSGASGSPTGDTQYF.